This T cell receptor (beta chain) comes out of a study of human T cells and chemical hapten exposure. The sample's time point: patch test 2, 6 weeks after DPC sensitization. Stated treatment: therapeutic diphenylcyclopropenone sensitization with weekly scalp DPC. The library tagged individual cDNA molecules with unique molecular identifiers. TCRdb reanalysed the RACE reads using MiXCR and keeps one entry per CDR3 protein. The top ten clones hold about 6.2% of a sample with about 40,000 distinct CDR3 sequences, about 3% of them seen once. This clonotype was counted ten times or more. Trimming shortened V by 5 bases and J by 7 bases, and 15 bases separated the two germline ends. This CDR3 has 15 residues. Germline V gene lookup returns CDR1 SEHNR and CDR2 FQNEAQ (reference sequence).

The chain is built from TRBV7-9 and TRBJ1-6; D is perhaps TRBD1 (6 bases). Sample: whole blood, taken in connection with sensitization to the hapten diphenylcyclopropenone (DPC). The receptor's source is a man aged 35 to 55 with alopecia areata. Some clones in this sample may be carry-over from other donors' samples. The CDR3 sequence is CASSQGGGPNSPLHF. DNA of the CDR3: TGTGCCAGCAGCCAAGGTGGGGGCCCGAATTCACCCCTCCACTTT.